This entry is about one T cell receptor (beta chain). Its target is unknown. From germline, CDR1 is MDHEN and CDR2 SYDVKM. The CDR3 totals 17 residues. V gave up 5 bases and J gave up 10 bases; unmatched junction bases: 20. Time point reported: blood 2 weeks post-SBRT. Treatment indicated: 15 Gy SBRT to primary tumor, nephrectomy 4 weeks later. This record comes from a study of radiation and T cells in renal cell carcinoma. The data were produced by immunoSEQ multiplex PCR, yet TCRdb's version contains in-frame clones alone and is incomplete. The sample shows about 130,000 clones, roughly 77% of them seen only once. Findings of the study overall: No pretreatment tumor biopsies were available for baseline clonotypes.

The chain recombines TRBV28 with TRBJ2-1, with 7 bases lining up with TRBD1. Source: blood, taken from a patient whose treatment included radiotherapy and nephrectomy. The receptor was derived from an older woman with renal cell carcinoma. The CDR3 here is CASSRFTDRAGAGEQFF. The CDR3 nucleotides read TGTGCCAGCAGTAGATTTACAGACAGGGCTGGGGCAGGGGAGCAGTTCTTC.